Each of the 13 T cell receptor beta chains below was sequenced from the same sample in a study of Graves' ophthalmopathy and Graves' hyperthyroidism. TCR beta CDR3 amplification used RNA transcripts. Second-round multiplex PCR came after first-round RT-PCR with HTBI primers. MiXCR, applied by TCRdb to the multiplex PCR reads, yields one record per CDR3 protein. The sample has under 350,000 distinct CDR3 sequences; roughly a sixth are singletons. Source material: peripheral blood. The receptors shown here come from an adult man with Graves' ophthalmopathy.

This clonotype was observed many times. The rearrangement uses TRBV7-9 and TRBJ2-7; D is uncertain. The V and J ends lost 5 bases and 0 bases respectively, with 11 bases between them. Germline V gene sequence: CDR1 SEHNR, CDR2 FQNEAQ (reference sequence). The length of the CDR3 is 14 residues. CDR3 DNA sequence: TGTGCCAGCAGCCAGTCTGGAATCTCCTACGAGCAGTACTTC. Residues: CASSQSGISYEQYF.

In its sample, this clonotype was seen many times. CDR3 region: CASSYVAVNTGELFF. CDR3 bases: TGTGCCAGCAGTTATGTAGCGGTAAACACCGGGGAGCTGTTTTTT. The gene calls are TRBV6-2 or TRBV6-3 and TRBJ2-2; a possible D gene is TRBD2 (6 bases). CDR1 is MNHEY and CDR2 is SVGEGT in the germline V gene. The CDR3 consists of 15 residues. The V and J ends lost 3 bases and 2 bases respectively, with 10 bases between them.

The V and J genes are TRBV20-1 and TRBJ2-7; 8 positions agree with TRBD1. J gave up 5 bases and V 8 bases, and 8 bases lay outside the gene matches. The CDR3 runs 12 residues. Germline loops: CDR1 DFQATT, CDR2 SNEGSKA (reference sequence). As DNA, the CDR3 is TGCAGTTCAACAGACAGGGGCCACGAGCAGTACTTC. It yields the protein CSSTDRGHEQYF.

This clonotype was observed at least ten times. The gene calls are TRBV14 and TRBJ2-7; perhaps TRBD1 as D (5 bases). The V and J ends lost 2 bases and 4 bases respectively, with 15 bases between them. The CDR3 is 15 residues long. The germline CDR1 and CDR2 sequences are SGHDN and FVKESK. The CDR3 DNA reads as TGTGCCAGCAGCCAATTATCAGGGTTCCAATACGAGCAGTACTTC. It codes for CASSQLSGFQYEQYF.

This clonotype came up many times. V gene TRBV12-3 or TRBV12-4 combines with J gene TRBJ2-7; TRBD1 agrees at 8 bases. The CDR3 sequence is 14 residues long. J gave up 3 bases and V 6 bases, and 7 bases lay outside the gene matches. Written as DNA, the CDR3 is TGTGCCAGCAGGTCCCGACAGGGGCTCTACGAGCAGTACTTC. Its translation is CASRSRQGLYEQYF.

The chain joins TRBV27 to TRBJ1-2; 7 bases match TRBD1. The CDR3 consists of 13 residues. In germline, CDR1 is MNHEY, CDR2 SMNVEV (reference sequence). The V and J ends lost 4 bases and 4 bases, in that order; junction bases with no gene match: 3. The CDR3 DNA is TGTGCCAGCAGTTATAGGACAGGCTATGGCTACACCTTC. Protein sequence: CASSYRTGYGYTF.

This clonotype appeared many times. CDR3 coding DNA: TGTGCCTGGAGCATTCCCCGGGCCAGGGCCAACGTCCTGACTTTC. Its translation: CAWSIPRARANVLTF. The chain recombines TRBV30 with TRBJ2-6; D ambiguous. The CDR3 has 15 amino acids. Germline V CDR1 and CDR2: GTSNPN, SVGIG (reference sequence). With 3 bases removed from V and 5 bases from J, the gap between germline ends came to 14 bases.

This clonotype was observed at least ten times. The genes are TRBV29-1 and TRBJ2-5, with D maybe TRBD1 (5 bases). Germline V CDR1 and CDR2: SQVTM, ANQGSEA. V gave up 7 bases and J gave up 2 bases, with 14 bases separating them. The CDR3 runs 13 residues. CDR3 DNA sequence: TGCAGCGACCAGACAGCATTACAAGAGACCCAGTACTTC. This gives the protein CSDQTALQETQYF.

To note about this clonotype: A clone one base away is much larger, so this may be a read error. This chain joins TRBV7-8 and TRBJ1-5; D gene uncertain. The CDR3 spans 17 residues. Between the trimmed V and J ends, which lost 7 bases and 0 bases, there was a span of 19 bases. The germline gives CDR1 SGHVS, CDR2 FQNEAQ. As DNA, the CDR3 is TGTGCCAGCATTCATCAAGCCCCGATGTATAGCAATCAGCCCCAGCATTTT. This sequence encodes CASIHQAPMYSNQPQHF.

This clonotype was observed at least ten times. The chain joins TRBV30 to TRBJ1-4; the D gene is possibly TRBD1 (6 bases). Trimming pared 0 bases from V and 5 bases from J, leaving 13 bases between. The CDR3 spans 15 residues. Germline V gives CDR1 GTSNPN, CDR2 SVGIG (reference sequence). CDR3 in DNA: TGTGCCTGGAGTGTATCACGGGGGGCGAATGAAAAACTGTTTTTT. This translates into CAWSVSRGANEKLFF.

This clonotype has a count of ten or more. The genes are TRBV28 and TRBJ1-5, with TRBD1 matching over 10 bases. Losses at the gene ends were 7 bases for V and 1 base for J; bases not matched to a gene: 10. CDR1 MDHEN and CDR2 SYDVKM come from the germline V gene. This CDR3 contains 17 residues. The CDR3 region has the DNA TGTGCCAGCACGCGGGACAGGGGAGGCCTAAGCAATCAGCCCCAGCATTTT. Residues: CASTRDRGGLSNQPQHF.

This clonotype was counted at least ten times. The chain combines TRBV2 with TRBJ1-6; D possibly corresponds to TRBD1 (5 bases). Looked up from germline, CDR1 is SNHLY and CDR2 is FYNNEI. The CDR3 consists of 15 residues. Trimming left V 6 bases short and J 2 bases short, with 11 bases between. CDR3: CASRAGTTYNSPLHF. The CDR3, as DNA: TGTGCCAGCAGAGCCGGGACTACCTATAATTCACCCCTCCACTTT.

This clonotype has ten or more counts. The chain links TRBV6-2 or TRBV6-3 to TRBJ1-1, with no clear D. CDR3 length: 13 amino acids. Trimming pared 6 bases from V and 4 bases from J, leaving 12 bases between. CDR1 MNHEY and CDR2 SVGEGT come from the germline V gene. The CDR3, as DNA: TGTGCCAGCAGGCTGAAGGGAGGCACTGAAGCTTTCTTT. It translates to CASRLKGGTEAFF.